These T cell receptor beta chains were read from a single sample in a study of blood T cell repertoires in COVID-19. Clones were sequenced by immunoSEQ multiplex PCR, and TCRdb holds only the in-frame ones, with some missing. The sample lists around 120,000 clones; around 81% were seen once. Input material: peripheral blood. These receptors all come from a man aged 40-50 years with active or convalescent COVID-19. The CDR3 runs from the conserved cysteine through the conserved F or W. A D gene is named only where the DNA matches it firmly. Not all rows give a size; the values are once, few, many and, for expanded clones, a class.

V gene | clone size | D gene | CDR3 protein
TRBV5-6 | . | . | CASSPPPSSYEQYF
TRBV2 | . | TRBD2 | CASSVTSGGASEQFF
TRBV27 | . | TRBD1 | CASSPGQGNNQPQHF
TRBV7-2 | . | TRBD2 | CASSFGLARDTQYF
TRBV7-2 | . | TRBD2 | CASSMTSGVPSGEQYF
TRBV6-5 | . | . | CASRGLGVGNEQYF
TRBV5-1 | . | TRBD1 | CASSSGDRTSEAFF
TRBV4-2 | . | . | CASRVQGGTEAFF
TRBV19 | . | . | CASSITGQLINSALHF
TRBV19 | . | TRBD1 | CASSTSGTGVYEQYF
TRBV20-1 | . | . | CSASSRGYNEQFF
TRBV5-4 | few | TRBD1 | CASSVPTGDNTEAFF
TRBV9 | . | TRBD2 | CASSAWTSGQETQYF
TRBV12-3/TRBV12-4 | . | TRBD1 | CASSPAGQGGYTF
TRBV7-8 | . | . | CASSLGGFPSTNEKLFF
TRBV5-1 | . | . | CASSSEPFIGGNEQFF
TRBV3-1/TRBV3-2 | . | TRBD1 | CASNHRGYNSPLHF
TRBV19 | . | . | CASSIVEQGSYEQYF
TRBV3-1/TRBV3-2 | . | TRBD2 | CASSQDTARLAGGGANVLTF
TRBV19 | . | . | CASSIRGVTNEKLFF
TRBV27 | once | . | CASSLSLANTEAFF
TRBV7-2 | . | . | CASSLGTGLWTDTQYF
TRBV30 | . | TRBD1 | CAWSGGTEGEKLFF
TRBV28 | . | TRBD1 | CASSPPGTAYGYTF
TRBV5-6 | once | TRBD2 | CASRAIAGYNEQFF
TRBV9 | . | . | CASSVGLQTEKLFF
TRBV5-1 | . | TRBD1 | CASSRGTGEGTEAFF
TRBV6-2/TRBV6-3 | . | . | CASSDSPLEQYF
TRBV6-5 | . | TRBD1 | CASSYSGTGTETQYF
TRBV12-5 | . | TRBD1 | CASGTDYEQYF
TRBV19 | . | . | CASGSSRRQFF
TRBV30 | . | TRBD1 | CAWGYRDRLYNEQFF
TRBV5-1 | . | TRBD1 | CASSRDRVGYTF
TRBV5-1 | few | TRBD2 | CASSLAAGLDNEQFF
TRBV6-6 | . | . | CASTGGYGYTF